This T cell receptor beta chain was obtained from a study of blood T cell repertoires in COVID-19. Profiling relied on immunoSEQ multiplex PCR, and the TCRdb table lists in-frame clones only, not all of them. The sample consists of some 100,000 clones, around 94% of them appearing once. Losses at the gene ends were 5 bases for V and 0 bases for J; bases not matched to a gene: 4. There are 15 residues in the CDR3. Germline CDR1 SGHTA, CDR2 FQGNSA. The V and J genes are TRBV7-2 and TRBJ1-3, with TRBD1 matching over 7 bases. This TCR came from a woman in her fifties or sixties with active COVID-19. Sequencing was carried out using peripheral blood. In DNA, the CDR3 is TGTGCCAGCAGCCTCAGGACAGGCTCTGGAAACACCATATATTTT. Protein: CASSLRTGSGNTIYF. The whole variable domain, remainder taken from reference TRBV7-2 and TRBJ1-3, is GAGVSQSPSNKVTEKGKDVELRCDPISGHTALYWYRQSLGQGLEFLIYFQGNSAPDKSGLPSDRFSAERTGGSVSTLTIQRTQQEDSAVYLCASSLRTGSGNTIYFGEGSWLTVV.